The clone carrying this TCR beta chain showed up just once. Its antigen is unidentified. This specimen belongs to a study of breast tumors, draining lymph nodes, adjacent tissues. TCRdb used MiXCR to reprocess the multiplex PCR reads, holding one entry per CDR3 protein. The repertoire includes fewer than 250,000 distinct CDR3 sequences, approximately 30% of them detected once, and approximately 1.5% sits in the top ten. The CDR3 consists of 14 residues. The trim removed 6 bases at V and 11 bases at J, leaving 12 bases unmatched. Germline V gives CDR1 SNHLY, CDR2 FYNNEI. Samples came from axillary lymph nodes draining the breast cancer. Study-wide results and caveats: Tumors had less TCR diversity than lymph nodes, more than nontumor tissue. Luminal-like breast cancer showed significantly higher tumor–nontumor repertoire similarity than basal-like. The data were judged consistent with most tumor T cells coming from lymph node and expanding in tumor. Data only fit, rather than demonstrated, lymph node origin of most tumor T cells.

The clonotype was recovered from a female donor with breast cancer. Some clones in this sample may be carry-over from other donors' samples. V is TRBV2 and J is TRBJ2-3, with 9 bases fitting TRBD1. The sample comprised axillary lymph node tissue. DNA of the CDR3: TGTGCCAGCAGAGCCGGGACAGGGACCAATGAGCAGTATTTT. Its protein product is CASRAGTGTNEQYF.